The 28 T cell receptor beta chains given below trace back to one sample, sequenced in a study of T cells in Graves' hyperthyroidism and ophthalmopathy. Amplification of TCR beta CDR3 regions was performed using RNA transcripts as template. An initial round of RT-PCR targeting the TCR CDR3 relied on the HTBI primer set. One entry per CDR3 protein, called by TCRdb with MiXCR from the multiplex PCR reads. Of 490,000 or so distinct CDR3 sequences listed, 20% to 25% are singletons. Sequences were obtained from blood. All receptors come from a woman aged 70 to 79 with Graves' ophthalmopathy.

V gene TRBV19 combines with J gene TRBJ2-7; D perhaps matches TRBD2 (5 bases). Trimming removed 6 bases from V and 2 bases from J, with 20 bases in between. CDR1 and CDR2 from the germline V gene are LNHDA and SQIVND (reference sequence). The CDR3 is 16 residues long. CDR3 nucleotide sequence: TGTGCCAGTAGCCAGGAGGCGACGGAGTCGCCCTACGAGCAGTACTTC. It specifies CASSQEATESPYEQYF.

The table lists this clonotype with a few counts. The genes are TRBV7-9 and TRBJ2-7, with 12 bases identical to TRBD2. Germline values: CDR1 SEHNR, CDR2 FQNEAQ (reference sequence). After removal of 0 bases from V and 4 bases from J, the junction contained 4 bases not matched to a gene. The CDR3 contains 16 residues. CDR3 amino acids: CASSLAPTSGSYEQYF. The CDR3 DNA is TGTGCCAGCAGCTTAGCCCCGACTAGCGGGAGTTACGAGCAGTACTTC.

This clonotype was found many times. The chain couples TRBV7-9 to TRBJ2-1; 8 bases agree with TRBD2. Germline V lookup: CDR1 SEHNR, CDR2 FQNEAQ (reference sequence). CDR3 length equals 15 residues. Losses at the gene ends were 3 bases for V and 3 bases for J; bases not matched to a gene: 4. CDR3 sequence reads: CASSFSAGGYNEQFF. The CDR3 DNA reads TGTGCCAGCAGCTTCTCGGCGGGAGGCTACAATGAGCAGTTCTTC.

This clonotype occurred a few times. The chain uses TRBV6-5 and TRBJ2-4; D remains unclear. Trimming took off 4 bases at V and 3 bases at J, with 16 bases between the two ends. Looked up from germline, CDR1 is MNHEY and CDR2 is SVGAGI. The CDR3 covers 16 residues. CDR3 nucleotides: TGTGCCAGCAGTTCTCCGATTGAGTTAGGCAAAAACATTCAGTACTTC. Translating gives CASSSPIELGKNIQYF.

In this sample, this clonotype turned up a few times. V usage is TRBV7-2 and J usage is TRBJ2-5, with D perhaps matching TRBD1 (5 bases). The CDR3 consists of 13 residues. V was clipped by 6 bases and J by 5 bases, with 13 bases between them. The germline CDR1 and CDR2 sequences are SGHTA and FQGNSA. The CDR3 spells CASSRTSWETQYF. CDR3 DNA sequence: TGTGCCAGCAGTCGGACATCCTGGGAGACCCAGTACTTC.

The table lists this clonotype with many counts. The V and J genes are TRBV28 and TRBJ2-1; D may correspond to TRBD1 or TRBD2 (6 bases each). V dropped 5 bases and J dropped 7 bases, with 18 bases sitting between them. This CDR3 has 15 residues. Germline V gene data show CDR1 as MDHEN and CDR2 as SYDVKM. Written as DNA, the CDR3 is TGTGCCAGCAGTCCCCTGGGGGCGAGCGGGAATGAGCAGTTCTTC. It is translated as CASSPLGASGNEQFF.

This clonotype occurred a few times. The chain couples TRBV19 to TRBJ2-2; no reliable D call. V was clipped by 1 base and J by 7 bases, with 7 bases between them. The germline V gene encodes CDR1 LNHDA and CDR2 SQIVND (reference sequence). The CDR3 covers 13 residues. DNA for the CDR3: TGTGCCAGTAGTATAGTCCGTGACGGGGAGCTGTTTTTT. It encodes CASSIVRDGELFF.

As to this clonotype: It may be a read error: a sequence one base away is much more abundant. The chain couples TRBV2 to TRBJ2-7, with D possibly matching TRBD1 (6 bases). The CDR3 covers 14 residues. The germline V gene has CDR1 SNHLY and CDR2 FYNNEI. CDR3 sequence (DNA): TGTGCCAGCGCGGGCCCCCGGACAGCTTACGGGCAGTACTTC. This gives the protein CASAGPRTAYGQYF.

This clonotype occurred many times. This rearrangement joins TRBV30 to TRBJ1-2; no clear D gene. CDR1 is GTSNPN, CDR2 SVGIG, per germline (reference sequence). This CDR3 is built from 10 residues. V dropped 8 bases and J dropped 7 bases, with 11 bases sitting between them. The CDR3 DNA is TGTGCCCTCCGATTTGGTGGCTACACCTTC. As protein: CALRFGGYTF.

The V gene is TRBV5-5, the J gene TRBJ1-1, with D possibly being TRBD1 (6 bases). Germline V gene data show CDR1 as SGHKS and CDR2 as YYEKEE (reference sequence). V was shortened by 4 bases and J by 2 bases, with 18 bases between the two germline ends. CDR3 length: 16 residues. The CDR3 coding sequence is TGTGCCAGCAGCCGAGATGACAGGACGCTCAACACTGAAGCTTTCTTT. This sequence encodes CASSRDDRTLNTEAFF.

The table lists this clonotype with a few counts. The chain uses TRBV19 and TRBJ1-5; D unclear. V was shortened by 5 bases and J by 2 bases, with 13 bases between the two germline ends. The CDR3 contains 15 residues. Germline assignment: CDR1 LNHDA and CDR2 SQIVND (reference sequence). The DNA of the CDR3 is TGTGCCAGTAGTCACCTCCCAAATGGCAATCAGCCCCAGCATTTT. Translating gives CASSHLPNGNQPQHF.

The table lists this clonotype with a count of one. This chain connects TRBV30 to TRBJ2-2; 10 bases are a match to TRBD2. The ends lost 3 bases at V and 5 bases at J; junction bases unmatched: 9. From germline, CDR1 is GTSNPN and CDR2 SVGIG (reference sequence). The CDR3 extends over 16 amino acids. CDR3 in DNA: TGTGCCTGGAGCGCACTAGCGGGATTATTTACCGGGGAGCTGTTTTTT. Its protein is CAWSALAGLFTGELFF.

This clonotype was detected a few times. V usage is TRBV7-9 and J usage is TRBJ1-1; 7 bases fit TRBD1. The V and J ends lost 1 base and 4 bases, in that order; junction bases with no gene match: 3. The CDR3 loop spans 14 amino acids. Germline CDR1 and CDR2: SEHNR and FQNEAQ (reference sequence). CDR3 region: CASSLEQGITEAFF. CDR3 DNA: TGTGCCAGCAGCTTAGAACAGGGGATCACTGAAGCTTTCTTT.

The sample holds a few counts of this clonotype. The CDR3 nucleotides are TGTGCCAGCAGCTTAGGGGGGACACTCTACAATGAGCAGTTCTTC. This codes for CASSLGGTLYNEQFF. The chain uses TRBV7-9 and TRBJ2-1, with D maybe TRBD1 (6 bases). The CDR3 consists of 15 residues. Germline values: CDR1 SEHNR, CDR2 FQNEAQ (reference sequence). V shed 1 base and J shed 3 bases, with 10 bases lying between them.

A note on this clonotype: At one boundary the junction diverges from the germline segment, which might be a read error. The chain recombines TRBV27 with TRBJ1-3; no firm D call. Germline lookup yields CDR1 MNHEY and CDR2 SMNVEV (reference sequence). The CDR3 totals 13 residues. As DNA, the CDR3 is TGTGCCTGCAGTCCTCGTCGGGGAAACACCATATATTTT. This translates into CACSPRRGNTIYF.

This clonotype was counted only a few times. The CDR3 reads CSAYRAPEAFF. The DNA of the CDR3 is TGCAGTGCTTACAGGGCCCCTGAAGCTTTCTTT. The chain couples TRBV20-1 to TRBJ1-1; D might be TRBD1 (6 bases). Trimming cost V 5 bases and J 6 bases, with 10 bases left between them. The CDR3 runs to 11 residues. Germline loops: CDR1 DFQATT, CDR2 SNEGSKA (reference sequence).

The genes are TRBV30 and TRBJ2-6, with D possibly called TRBD1 or TRBD2 (6 bases each). Germline V gene data show CDR1 as GTSNPN and CDR2 as SVGIG (reference sequence). The V end was cut by 3 bases, the J end by 4 bases, with 13 bases between. The CDR3 has 15 residues. CDR3 loop: CAWRGGATGANVLTF. In DNA form, the CDR3 reads TGTGCCTGGAGGGGGGGCGCAACCGGGGCCAACGTCCTGACTTTC.

This clonotype has a handful of counts. The CDR3: CSARVPGWAYNEQFF. The DNA of the CDR3 is TGCAGTGCTAGAGTACCGGGCTGGGCCTACAATGAGCAGTTCTTC. The chain uses TRBV20-1 and TRBJ2-1; D uncertain. There are 15 residues in the CDR3. CDR1 and CDR2 from the germline V gene are DFQATT and SNEGSKA (reference sequence). V lost 1 base to trimming and J lost 2 bases, with 12 bases between them.

This clonotype was counted at least ten times. This chain uses TRBV20-1 with TRBJ1-1; D gene ambiguous. The CDR3 is 13 residues long. Trimming stripped 5 bases from V and 0 bases from J, with 10 bases between. Germline lookup yields CDR1 DFQATT and CDR2 SNEGSKA (reference sequence). CDR3 nucleotides: TGCAGTGCTCTCTCCAGCATGAACACTGAAGCTTTCTTT. Translated: CSALSSMNTEAFF.

This clonotype was counted at least ten times. This chain connects TRBV20-1 to TRBJ1-1; TRBD1 matches 7 bases. In germline, CDR1 is DFQATT, CDR2 SNEGSKA (reference sequence). V shed 3 bases, J shed 7 bases, and the junction held 2 bases outside the gene matches. CDR3 length: 11 residues. The CDR3 is CSARRDSEAFF. DNA for the CDR3: TGCAGTGCTAGGAGGGACAGTGAAGCTTTCTTT.

This clonotype was counted between two and nine times. This chain uses TRBV30 with TRBJ1-6; a weak D match, TRBD1 (6 bases). The CDR3 sequence is 18 residues long. Germline CDR1 is GTSNPN and CDR2 is SVGIG (reference sequence). Trimming stripped 3 bases from V and 10 bases from J, with 28 bases between. The CDR3 DNA reads TGTGCCTGGAGATTCGGGCGGCAGGGCAGGTTAAGGGGGTCACCCCTCCACTTT. Its translation is CAWRFGRQGRLRGSPLHF.

This sequence joins TRBV15 and TRBJ2-3, with TRBD2 as a possible D gene (6 bases). Trimming cost V 2 bases and J 10 bases, with 16 bases left between them. CDR1 is LNHNV, CDR2 YYDKDF, per germline (reference sequence). This CDR3 is 14 amino acids long. CDR3 in DNA: TGTGCCACCAGCAGACCGCCGGACGGAGGGCCGCAGTATTTT. It encodes CATSRPPDGGPQYF.

This chain connects TRBV6-1 to TRBJ1-5; 9 bases are shared with TRBD1. Germline trimming cut 3 bases from V and 1 base from J; bases unmatched to any gene: 4. Germline CDR1 MNHNS, CDR2 SASEGT. There are 16 residues in the CDR3. The CDR3 bases are TGTGCCAGCAGTGACCCACAGGGGGCGAGCAATCAGCCCCAGCATTTT. It encodes CASSDPQGASNQPQHF.

There are a few counts of this clonotype. This chain uses TRBV5-1 with TRBJ2-1, with 11 positions matching TRBD2. The length of the CDR3 is 16 residues. Germline V gene data show CDR1 as SGHRS and CDR2 as YFSETQ. The J segment lost 6 bases and the V segment lost 0 bases, leaving 5 bases of the junction unmatched. CDR3 in DNA: TGCGCCAGCAGCTTGGTGGTGACTAGCGGGATCAATGAGCAGTTCTTC. The encoded protein is CASSLVVTSGINEQFF.

This clonotype was found many times. CDR3 protein: CATKRGGSVSYNEQFF. CDR3 nucleotides: TGTGCCACCAAGCGGGGCGGGAGTGTTTCCTACAATGAGCAGTTCTTC. J is TRBJ2-1 and V is TRBV10-3, with 7 bases fitting TRBD2. Germline V gene sequence: CDR1 ENHRY, CDR2 SYGVKD. With V trimmed by 10 bases and J by 1 base, 13 bases remained unmatched. CDR3 length: 16 amino acids.

Only a few counts were recorded for this clonotype. The chain is built from TRBV25-1 and TRBJ2-6, with D possibly TRBD2 on 6 matching bases. The CDR3 is 17 residues long. In germline, CDR1 is MGHDK, CDR2 SYGVNS. V dropped 4 bases and J dropped 0 bases, with 13 bases sitting between them. The CDR3 region is CASSGGDGGSGANVLTF. The CDR3 DNA reads as TGTGCCAGCAGTGGGGGGGACGGGGGCTCTGGGGCCAACGTCCTGACTTTC.

This clonotype was seen only a few times. The rearrangement links TRBV12-3 or TRBV12-4 to TRBJ2-2, with D hard to call. CDR3 length: 15 amino acids. V lost 3 bases and J lost 8, with 16 bases in between. CDR3 DNA sequence: TGTGCCAGCAGTTTCACGTCGGGTTTCGGTGGGGAGCTGTTTTTT. This sequence encodes CASSFTSGFGGELFF.

Only a few counts were recorded for this clonotype. The V gene is TRBV27, the J gene TRBJ1-2, with D perhaps matching TRBD1 (6 bases). This CDR3 is 14 amino acids long. Per the germline V gene, CDR1 is MNHEY and CDR2 is SMNVEV (reference sequence). Trimming pared 5 bases from V and 7 bases from J, leaving 17 bases between. The CDR3 coding sequence is TGTGCCAGCAGTCACGCCTCAGGGGATCGTGGCTACACCTTC. Residues: CASSHASGDRGYTF.